These 31 T cell receptor beta chains share one sample of origin, sequenced in a study of blood T cell repertoires in COVID-19. Method: immunoSEQ multiplex PCR; TCRdb's copy keeps in-frame clones and lacks some. The table lists about 120,000 clones, just under 90% of them singletons. Sample: peripheral blood. The receptors stem from a woman aged 50 to 65 with acute or convalescent COVID-19.

The rearrangement uses TRBV12-3 or TRBV12-4 and TRBJ1-1; 8 bases fit TRBD1. With V trimmed by 5 bases and J by 7 bases, 3 bases remained unmatched. This CDR3 is built from 12 residues. CDR3 region: CASSPDRVEAFF. As DNA, the CDR3 is TGTGCCAGCAGTCCGGACAGGGTTGAAGCTTTCTTT.

This chain's CDR3 is CASSPRPVGDEKLFF. The CDR3 coding sequence is TGTGCCAGCAGCCCCCGACCCGTGGGAGATGAAAAACTGTTTTTT. This chain links TRBV7-2 with TRBJ1-4; no clear D gene. The CDR3 has 15 amino acids. CDR1 and CDR2 from the germline V gene are SGHTA and FQGNSA. V lost 5 bases and J lost 6, with 16 bases in between.

This sequence joins TRBV7-9 and TRBJ1-1, with D unresolved. The V gene lost 5 bases and the J gene lost 2 bases, with 12 bases spanning the gap. The germline CDR1 and CDR2 sequences are SEHNR and FQNEAQ (reference sequence). The CDR3 totals 14 residues. Written as DNA, the CDR3 is TGTGCCAGCAGCCTTCAGGTGACAAACACTGAAGCTTTCTTT. Protein product: CASSLQVTNTEAFF.

A single count supports this clone. The gene calls are TRBV7-2 and TRBJ1-2, with 10 bases fitting TRBD1. This CDR3 is 17 amino acids long. V lost 3 bases and J lost 4; bases outside the gene matches: 11. Germline V gene sequence: CDR1 SGHTA, CDR2 FQGNSA. The DNA for the CDR3 is TGTGCCAGCAGCTTGGAACATAGACAGGGGGCTATCTATGGCTACACCTTC. Protein product: CASSLEHRQGAIYGYTF.

The CDR3 DNA reads TGTGCCAGCAGCCAAGGTGGCTTTTCCACAGATACGCAGTATTTT. Translating gives CASSQGGFSTDTQYF. The J gene is TRBJ2-3, the V gene TRBV3-1 (or the pseudogene TRBV3-2); no clear D gene. This CDR3 has 15 amino acids. The ends were cut back, 1 base at V and 2 bases at J, with 10 bases in the middle. Per germline, CDR1 LGHDT and CDR2 YNNKEL (reference sequence).

This clone has just a few counts. The chain couples TRBV18 to TRBJ2-7, with 9 bases identical to TRBD1. Looked up from germline, CDR1 is KGHSH and CDR2 is LQKENI. The CDR3 runs to 20 residues. The J segment lost 0 bases and the V segment lost 3 bases, leaving 18 bases of the junction unmatched. This chain's CDR3 is CASSPQLATGGTTLSYEQYF. The CDR3 DNA reads as TGTGCCAGCTCACCCCAGTTGGCCACAGGGGGCACCACTCTCTCCTACGAGCAGTACTTC.

The chain combines TRBV7-2 with TRBJ1-1; 7 nucleotides agree with TRBD1. Germline V gene data show CDR1 as SGHTA and CDR2 as FQGNSA. J gave up 13 bases and V 2 bases, and 13 bases lay outside the gene matches. The CDR3 has 14 amino acids. This chain's CDR3 is CASSLNWQGERLFF. The CDR3 DNA is TGTGCCAGCAGCTTAAATTGGCAGGGGGAACGTCTTTTCTTT.

Here the CDR3 DNA reads TGTGCCAGCAGCCCGGACTCAAACACCGGGGAGCTGTTTTTT. Protein: CASSPDSNTGELFF. The chain combines TRBV5-4 with TRBJ2-2, with TRBD2 as a possible D gene (5 bases). CDR1 and CDR2 from the germline V gene are SGHNT and YYREEE (reference sequence). Deletions cut 4 bases from V and 2 bases from J, with 9 bases between. The CDR3 is made up of 14 amino acids.

The chain joins TRBV7-9 to TRBJ2-1; 8 bases match TRBD2. V lost 1 base to trimming and J lost 8 bases; unmatched junction nucleotides: 10. The V gene's germline CDR1 is SEHNR and CDR2 FQNEAQ (reference sequence). This CDR3 spans 16 amino acids. The CDR3 here is CASSLGLSGSSDEQFF. The CDR3 nucleotides read TGTGCCAGCAGCTTAGGGTTAAGCGGGAGTAGTGATGAGCAGTTCTTC.

The chain employs TRBV3-1 (or the pseudogene TRBV3-2) and TRBJ2-7, with 14 positions matching TRBD2. The V gene's germline CDR1 is LGHDT and CDR2 YNNKEL (reference sequence). After removal of 4 bases from V and 3 bases from J, the junction contained 5 bases not matched to a gene. This CDR3 region has 16 residues. The CDR3 loop is CASSLGLAGEYYEQYF. The CDR3 DNA reads TGTGCCAGCAGCCTGGGACTAGCGGGAGAATACTACGAGCAGTACTTC.

The chain links TRBV6-5 to TRBJ1-2; D call uncertain. Per germline, CDR1 MNHEY and CDR2 SVGAGI. V was cut by 6 bases and J by 1 base, with 3 bases left in between. The CDR3 has 11 amino acids. Written as DNA, the CDR3 is TGTGCCAGCAGCTTTAACTATGGCTACACCTTC. It is translated as CASSFNYGYTF.

The CDR3 loop reads CASSLFAGVGGSEAFF. CDR3 in DNA: TGTGCCAGCAGTTTGTTTGCGGGGGTCGGGGGTTCTGAAGCTTTCTTT. The chain links TRBV27 to TRBJ1-1, with D possibly being TRBD1 (5 bases). The CDR3 length is 16 residues. Trimming removed 3 bases at V and 6 bases at J, with 20 bases between. The germline V gene has CDR1 MNHEY and CDR2 SMNVEV (reference sequence).

The V call is TRBV9, the J call TRBJ2-2, with TRBD2 matching 8 bases. CDR3 length equals 16 residues. Trimming took 2 bases from V and 0 from J; bases not matched to a gene: 3. CDR1 is SGDLS, CDR2 YYNGEE, per germline. The CDR3 DNA is TGTGCCAGCAGCGTGGGCGGGAGGTCGAACACCGGGGAGCTGTTTTTT. Its protein is CASSVGGRSNTGELFF.

This clone was recorded once. This chain connects TRBV27 to TRBJ1-5; D ambiguous. Germline values: CDR1 MNHEY, CDR2 SMNVEV (reference sequence). The CDR3 has 12 amino acids. Trimming pared 3 bases from V and 6 bases from J, leaving 6 bases between. The CDR3 DNA sequence: TGTGCCAGCAGTTTTGAGGGTCAGCCCCAGCATTTT. As protein: CASSFEGQPQHF.

The J gene is TRBJ2-7, the V gene TRBV11-3; no firm D call. CDR3 size: 14 residues. The ends were cut back, 1 base at V and 3 bases at J, with 10 bases in the middle. The germline gives CDR1 SGHNT, CDR2 YENEEA. This CDR3 is CASSLGAEIYEQYF. CDR3 bases: TGTGCCAGCAGCTTAGGTGCAGAAATCTACGAGCAGTACTTC.

J is TRBJ2-2 and V is TRBV10-1, with 7 positions matching TRBD1. From germline, CDR1 is WNHNN and CDR2 SYGVQD (reference sequence). CDR3 size: 16 residues. V gave up 0 bases and J gave up 7 bases; unmatched junction bases: 8. This chain's CDR3 is CASSESKTGSIGELFF. The CDR3, as DNA: TGCGCCAGCAGTGAGTCAAAGACAGGGTCTATCGGGGAGCTGTTTTTT.

The rearrangement links TRBV12-3 or TRBV12-4 to TRBJ2-1; 9 bases are a match to TRBD1. Trimming took 7 bases from V and 7 from J; bases not matched to a gene: 5. The CDR3 is made up of 13 amino acids. Written as DNA, the CDR3 is TGTGCCAGCACCGTGGGACAGGGTAATGAGCAGTTCTTC. This sequence encodes CASTVGQGNEQFF.

V and J are TRBV3-1 (or the pseudogene TRBV3-2) and TRBJ1-5; 9 nucleotides align to TRBD1. The CDR3 runs 16 residues. CDR1 and CDR2 (germline): LGHDT, YNNKEL (reference sequence). The V gene end was trimmed by 1 base and the J gene end by 5 bases; junction bases not matched to a gene: 6. CDR3: CASSQGRNRGHQPQHF. The CDR3 bases are TGTGCCAGCAGCCAAGGACGAAACAGGGGGCATCAGCCCCAGCATTTT.

This clone has a single count. V usage is TRBV9 and J usage is TRBJ1-1; D gene ambiguous. The CDR3 runs 11 residues. Per germline, CDR1 SGDLS and CDR2 YYNGEE. The V and J ends lost 4 bases and 5 bases respectively, with 6 bases between them. The CDR3 DNA reads TGTGCCAGCAGCCCCCAAACTGAAGCTTTCTTT. Amino acid sequence: CASSPQTEAFF.

This clone has just one count. The chain couples TRBV18 to TRBJ1-3; D is perhaps TRBD1 (5 bases). V lost 2 bases to trimming and J lost 0 bases, with 14 bases between them. The germline V gene encodes CDR1 KGHSH and CDR2 LQKENI. The CDR3 totals 17 residues. The chain's CDR3 is CASSPGQGRFSGNTIYF. CDR3 in DNA: TGTGCCAGCTCACCAGGGCAGGGAAGGTTCTCTGGAAACACCATATATTTT.

The V gene is TRBV5-8, the J gene TRBJ1-5; tentatively, D is TRBD1 (5 bases). The CDR3 is 16 residues long. Deletions cut 4 bases from V and 0 bases from J, with 14 bases between. Germline V gene sequence: CDR1 SGHTS, CDR2 YDEGEE. The CDR3, as DNA: TGTGCCAGCAGCCCTACCGGGGGACTTAGCAATCAGCCCCAGCATTTT. Residues: CASSPTGGLSNQPQHF.

Here the CDR3 reads CASGGDRAFGANVLTF. The CDR3, as DNA: TGTGCCAGCGGGGGGGACAGGGCATTTGGGGCCAACGTCCTGACTTTC. V is TRBV27 and J is TRBJ2-6; 9 bases map to TRBD1. The CDR3 totals 16 residues. Unmatched junction bases numbered 8, after V lost 8 bases and J lost 3 bases. CDR1 is MNHEY, CDR2 SMNVEV, per germline (reference sequence).

The chain employs TRBV7-9 and TRBJ2-7, with 9 bases that match TRBD1. Germline trimming cut 5 bases from V and 6 bases from J; bases unmatched to any gene: 11. Germline loops: CDR1 SEHNR, CDR2 FQNEAQ (reference sequence). This CDR3 region has 15 residues. The CDR3 spells CASSAVGDRVAEQYF. CDR3 nucleotide sequence: TGTGCCAGCAGCGCCGTAGGGGACAGGGTTGCCGAGCAGTACTTC.

The gene calls are TRBV27 and TRBJ2-7; 12 nucleotides line up with TRBD2. Losses at the gene ends were 0 bases for V and 8 bases for J; bases not matched to a gene: 5. CDR3 length: 15 amino acids. Germline CDR1 is MNHEY and CDR2 is SMNVEV (reference sequence). The CDR3 region has the DNA TGTGCCAGCAGTTTATCGCTAGCGGGAGGGCCTAAGCAGTACTTC. This sequence encodes CASSLSLAGGPKQYF.

The J gene is TRBJ1-6, the V gene TRBV12-3 or TRBV12-4; 9 positions match TRBD1. The CDR3 contains 13 residues. V shed 6 bases and J 8 bases; nucleotides not matched to a gene: 2. This chain's CDR3 is CASSRDRDSPLHF. In DNA form, the CDR3 reads TGTGCCAGCAGCCGGGACAGGGATTCACCCCTCCACTTT.

The V and J genes are TRBV3-1 (or the pseudogene TRBV3-2) and TRBJ2-2, with D perhaps matching TRBD2 (6 bases). Germline lookup yields CDR1 LGHDT and CDR2 YNNKEL (reference sequence). Trimming stripped 7 bases from V and 2 bases from J, with 14 bases between. The CDR3 extends over 15 amino acids. In DNA, the CDR3 is TGTGCCAGCAAACGGAGCGGGTTCAACACCGGGGAGCTGTTTTTT. Its protein product is CASKRSGFNTGELFF.

The rearrangement joins TRBV6-5 to TRBJ1-2, with a weak D call TRBD1 (6 bases). Trimming took 0 bases from V and 3 from J, leaving 14 bases between them. Germline V CDR1 and CDR2: MNHEY, SVGAGI. This CDR3 is 16 amino acids long. The CDR3, as DNA: TGTGCCAGCAGTTACTCGGCTTCTTCAGGGGACTATGGCTACACCTTC. This encodes CASSYSASSGDYGYTF.

J is TRBJ1-1 and V is TRBV11-2; D gene ambiguous. Germline CDR1 reads SGHAT; CDR2 reads FQNNGV. The CDR3 loop spans 13 amino acids. V shed 2 bases and J shed 2 bases, with 6 bases lying between them. CDR3 region: CASSLTSNTEAFF. In DNA, the CDR3 is TGTGCCAGCAGCTTAACGAGTAACACTGAAGCTTTCTTT.

J is TRBJ2-7 and V is TRBV12-3 or TRBV12-4; weak D call: TRBD1 (6 bases). Trimming shortened V by 7 bases and J by 7 bases, and 14 bases separated the two germline ends. The CDR3 consists of 12 residues. The CDR3 reads CASTSGVGEQYF. CDR3 in DNA: TGTGCCAGCACCTCAGGGGTGGGGGAGCAGTACTTC.

The V call is TRBV4-3, the J call TRBJ2-3, with D uncertain. Germline CDR1 LGHNA, CDR2 YSLEER. Trimming shortened V by 0 bases and J by 2 bases, and 9 bases separated the two germline ends. This CDR3 is 15 amino acids long. CDR3 bases: TGCGCCAGCAGCCAAGATCCAGGAAACACAGATACGCAGTATTTT. Its protein is CASSQDPGNTDTQYF.

The V and J genes are TRBV6-2 or TRBV6-3 and TRBJ2-7; TRBD2 agrees at 7 bases. The CDR3 runs to 14 residues. From germline, CDR1 is MNHEY and CDR2 SVGEGT. With V trimmed by 5 bases and J by 5 bases, 9 bases remained unmatched. The CDR3 reads CASSRYGTKNEQYF. The CDR3 DNA follows: TGTGCCAGCAGTAGGTACGGGACTAAGAACGAGCAGTACTTC.